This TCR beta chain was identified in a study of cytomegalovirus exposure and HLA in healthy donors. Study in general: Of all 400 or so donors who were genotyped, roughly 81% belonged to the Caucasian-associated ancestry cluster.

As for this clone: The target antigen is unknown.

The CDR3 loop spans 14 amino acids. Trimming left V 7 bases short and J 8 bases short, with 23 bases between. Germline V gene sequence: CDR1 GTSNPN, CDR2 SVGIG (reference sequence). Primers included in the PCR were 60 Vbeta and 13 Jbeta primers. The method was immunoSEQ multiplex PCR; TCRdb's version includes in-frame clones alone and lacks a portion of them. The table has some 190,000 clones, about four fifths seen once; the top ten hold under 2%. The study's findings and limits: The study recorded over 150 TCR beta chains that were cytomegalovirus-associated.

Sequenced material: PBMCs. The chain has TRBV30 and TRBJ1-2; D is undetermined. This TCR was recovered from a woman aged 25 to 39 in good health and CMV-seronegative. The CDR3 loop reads CASNRDLNTWGYTF. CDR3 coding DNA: TGTGCCTCCAATCGGGATCTAAACACATGGGGCTACACCTTC.